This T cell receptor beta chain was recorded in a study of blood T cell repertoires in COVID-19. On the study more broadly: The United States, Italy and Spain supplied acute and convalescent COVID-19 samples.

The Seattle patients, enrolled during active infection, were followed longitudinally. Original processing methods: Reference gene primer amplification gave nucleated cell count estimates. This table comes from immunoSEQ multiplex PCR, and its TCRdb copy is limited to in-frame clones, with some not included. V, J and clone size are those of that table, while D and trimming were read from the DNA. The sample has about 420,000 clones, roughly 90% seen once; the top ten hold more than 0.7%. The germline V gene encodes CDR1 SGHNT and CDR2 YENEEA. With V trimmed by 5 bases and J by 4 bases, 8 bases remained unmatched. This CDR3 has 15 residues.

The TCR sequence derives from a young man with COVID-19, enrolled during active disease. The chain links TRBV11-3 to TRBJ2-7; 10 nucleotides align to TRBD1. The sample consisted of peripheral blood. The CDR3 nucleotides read TGTGCCAGCAGCCAACCGGGACAGGGGTCGTACGAGCAGTACTTC. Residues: CASSQPGQGSYEQYF.